The 10 T cell receptor beta chains below were found in one sample sequenced in a study of a mutant IDH1 vaccine in newly diagnosed glioma. The method was immunoSEQ multiplex PCR; TCRdb's version includes in-frame clones alone and lacks a portion of them. The table lists about 88,000 clones, roughly 80% of them singletons, with about 5.2% in the top ten. Time point specified: baseline, week 1 (first vaccination visit). Indicated treatment: pre-vaccination baseline after standard-of-care therapy. This material consisted of PBMCs, taken from a glioma patient treated with radiotherapy, temozolomide or both. These receptors came from a man in his forties with glioma. Some clones in this sample may be carry-over from other donors' samples.

This rearrangement joins TRBV5-8 to TRBJ1-5; D uncertain. The CDR3 loop spans 14 amino acids. V was pared by 7 bases and J by 10 bases, with 21 bases between. Germline loops: CDR1 SGHTS, CDR2 YDEGEE. The CDR3 loop is CASAAEVAISPQHF. DNA of the CDR3: TGTGCCAGCGCGGCAGAAGTAGCAATCAGCCCCCAGCATTTT.

This clone was counted many times. The CDR3: CAWSENGPYEQYF. CDR3 sequence (DNA): TGTGCCTGGAGTGAGAACGGCCCCTACGAGCAGTACTTC. This chain connects TRBV30 to TRBJ2-7, with D unclear. Germline V gene data show CDR1 as GTSNPN and CDR2 as SVGIG (reference sequence). CDR3 length equals 13 residues. V was pared by 1 base and J by 2 bases, with 9 bases between.

This clone has just a few counts. The chain joins TRBV30 to TRBJ1-1, with a tentative D call TRBD1 (6 bases). The CDR3 totals 13 residues. The ends were cut back, 6 bases at V and 4 bases at J, with 15 bases in the middle. Germline assignment: CDR1 GTSNPN and CDR2 SVGIG (reference sequence). CDR3 in amino acids: CACDPKGGTEAFF. As DNA, the CDR3 is TGTGCCTGCGACCCGAAGGGGGGCACTGAAGCTTTCTTT.

This clone appeared a few times. The chain uses TRBV7-6 and TRBJ2-7; D is unclear. The CDR3 consists of 15 residues. Germline V gene data show CDR1 as SGHVS and CDR2 as FNYEAQ. Trimming left V 1 base short and J 1 base short, with 11 bases between. The CDR3 loop reads CASSLVDDGSYEQYF. The CDR3 DNA sequence: TGTGCCAGCAGCTTAGTGGACGACGGTTCCTACGAGCAGTACTTC.

This clone was detected a few times. V and J are TRBV18 and TRBJ1-2, with D unresolved. V shed 3 bases and J shed 8 bases, with 13 bases lying between them. Germline-derived CDR1 and CDR2 are KGHSH and LQKENI. This CDR3 comprises 13 residues. The CDR3 DNA is TGTGCCAGCTCACCTAGAACAGCGAGCGGCTACACCTTC. Translation: CASSPRTASGYTF.

Only a few counts were recorded for this clone. The rearrangement links TRBV2 to TRBJ1-5, with TRBD1 matching 8 bases. After removal of 5 bases from V and 6 bases from J, the junction contained 6 bases not matched to a gene. Germline CDR1 and CDR2: SNHLY and FYNNEI. CDR3 size: 14 residues. In nucleotides, the CDR3 is TGTGCCAGCAGTTCCGGACAGGGAAGTCAGCCCCAGCATTTT. Translating gives CASSSGQGSQPQHF.

This clone was recorded once. CDR3 DNA sequence: TGTGCCAGCAGGAACGGGGCGGGCCGACAGTATTTT. As protein: CASRNGAGRQYF. The gene calls are TRBV6-5 and TRBJ2-3; D possibly uses TRBD1 or TRBD2 (5 bases each). This CDR3 is 12 amino acids long. V was clipped by 6 bases and J by 12 bases, with 16 bases between them. CDR1 MNHEY and CDR2 SVGAGI come from the germline V gene.

V is TRBV30 and J is TRBJ2-7; D is perhaps TRBD2 (5 bases). The germline CDR1 and CDR2 sequences are GTSNPN and SVGIG (reference sequence). The CDR3 contains 15 residues. Trimming removed 3 bases at V and 1 base at J, with 16 bases between. The CDR3 bases are TGTGCCTGGAGCCCAGCAGGACGGAGGTCCTACGAGCAGTACTTC. Amino acid sequence: CAWSPAGRRSYEQYF.

The J gene is TRBJ2-2, the V gene TRBV18; 10 nucleotides line up with TRBD2. Germline V gives CDR1 KGHSH, CDR2 LQKENI. Losses at the gene ends were 0 bases for V and 3 bases for J; bases not matched to a gene: 10. The CDR3 length is 19 residues. The CDR3 nucleotides are TGTGCCAGCTCACCACCGCGAATAGCGGGGGGTCTCCACACCGGGGAGCTGTTTTTT. It is translated as CASSPPRIAGGLHTGELFF.

The chain joins TRBV19 to TRBJ1-5; 7 nucleotides match TRBD1. The trim removed 0 bases at V and 0 bases at J, leaving 11 bases unmatched. Germline V gene lookup returns CDR1 LNHDA and CDR2 SQIVND (reference sequence). The CDR3 contains 19 residues. In nucleotides, the CDR3 is TGTGCCAGTAGTATAGACCCCTGGGCAGGGGGAAATAGCAATCAGCCCCAGCATTTT. It yields the protein CASSIDPWAGGNSNQPQHF.